The 22 T cell receptor beta chains given below trace back to one sample, sequenced in a study of human T cells and chemical hapten exposure. Extraction of total RNA was performed on unfractionated whole blood. The library attached unique molecular identifiers to individual cDNA molecules. MiXCR, run by TCRdb on the reads, gives a single entry per CDR3 protein. The table includes more than 100,000 distinct CDR3 sequences, more than 8.5% detected once. Sequences were obtained from whole blood. Receptors were obtained from a human donor in good health. Some clones in this sample may be carry-over from other donors' samples.

This clonotype appeared a few times. The chain recombines TRBV7-9 with TRBJ2-7; no clear D gene. The CDR3 spans 14 residues. Germline values: CDR1 SEHNR, CDR2 FQNEAQ (reference sequence). V was trimmed by 4 bases and J by 0 bases, leaving 10 bases between them. CDR3 in amino acids: CASSSVTDSYEQYF. The CDR3 coding sequence is TGTGCCAGCAGCTCGGTGACGGACTCCTACGAGCAGTACTTC.

The CDR3 sequence is CASSLFGTGGHEQYF. In DNA form, the CDR3 reads TGTGCCAGCAGTTTATTTGGGACAGGGGGACACGAGCAGTACTTC. The chain carries TRBV27 and TRBJ2-7; 11 nucleotides match TRBD1. There are 15 residues in the CDR3. Trimming cost V 1 base and J 5 bases; bases outside gene matches: 4. Germline CDR1 reads MNHEY; CDR2 reads SMNVEV (reference sequence).

V usage is TRBV4-3 and J usage is TRBJ2-1, with TRBD2 matching over 7 bases. V shed 3 bases and J 6 bases; nucleotides not matched to a gene: 11. The CDR3 spans 16 residues. Germline values: CDR1 LGHNA, CDR2 YSLEER. The CDR3 DNA sequence: TGCGCCAGCAGCCAGGGAACAGGACTAGTCGGCAATGAGCAGTTCTTC. It is translated as CASSQGTGLVGNEQFF.

This clonotype was recorded a few times. V and J are TRBV21-1 and TRBJ1-5; the D call TRBD1 from the table was never checked on the DNA. TRBV21-1 represents a pseudogene. CDR3 length equals 21 residues. The CDR3 sequence: CASSALRRSSGGVISNQPQHF. The CDR3, as DNA: TGTGCCAGCAGCGCCTTAAGGCGGTCGTCAGGGGGGGTAATAAGCAATCAGCCCCAGCATTTT.

This clonotype was seen ten or more times. The gene calls are TRBV7-9 and TRBJ1-4, with 9 bases fitting TRBD1. Germline lookup yields CDR1 SEHNR and CDR2 FQNEAQ (reference sequence). The V and J ends lost 5 bases and 8 bases, in that order; junction bases with no gene match: 15. The CDR3 sequence is 17 residues long. The DNA for the CDR3 is TGTGCCAGCAGCCCTATAGGGACAGGGCTTAATGGGGAAAAACTGTTTTTT. This encodes CASSPIGTGLNGEKLFF.

This clonotype was counted ten times or more. The chain has TRBV2 and TRBJ1-5, with no clear D. In germline, CDR1 is SNHLY, CDR2 FYNNEI. The ends were cut back, 8 bases at V and 6 bases at J, with 8 bases in the middle. This CDR3 comprises 11 residues. CDR3 DNA: TGTGCCAGCGGGGAAGGTCAGCCCCAGCATTTT. Protein product: CASGEGQPQHF.

In this sample, this clonotype turned up many times. The chain employs TRBV3-1 and TRBJ1-1; D is ambiguous. This CDR3 spans 11 amino acids. CDR1 is LGHDT and CDR2 is YNNKEL in the germline V gene (reference sequence). V was clipped by 1 base and J by 4 bases, with 1 base between them. Written as DNA, the CDR3 is TGTGCCAGCAGCCAAGGCACTGAAGCTTTCTTT. It encodes CASSQGTEAFF.

This clonotype was detected a few times. The chain couples TRBV29-1 to TRBJ2-7; the D gene is possibly TRBD2 (6 bases). The V end lost 2 bases, the J end lost 4 bases, and 9 bases lay between the germline ends. Germline CDR1 reads SQVTM; CDR2 reads ANQGSEA. The CDR3 extends over 12 amino acids. CDR3 bases: TGCAGCGTTGAAAACGGGGGATACGAGCAGTACTTC. Translated: CSVENGGYEQYF.

In its sample, this clonotype was seen a few times. The CDR3 DNA reads TGTGCCAGCAGCCCTGGGACAAGAATGAACACTGAAGCTTTCTTT. Encoded protein: CASSPGTRMNTEAFF. The V call is TRBV14, the J call TRBJ1-1; TRBD1 might be the D (6 bases). CDR3 length equals 15 residues. From germline, CDR1 is SGHDN and CDR2 FVKESK. V shed 4 bases and J shed 0 bases, with 12 bases lying between them. Variable domain in full (rest from reference TRBV14 and TRBJ1-1): EAGVTQFPSHSVIEKGQTVTLRCDPISGHDNLYWYRRVMGKEIKFLLHFVKESKQDESGMPNNRFLAERTGGTYSTLKVQPAELEDSGVYFCASSPGTRMNTEAFFGQGTRLTVV.

The table lists this clonotype with many counts. The chain has TRBV12-3 or TRBV12-4 and TRBJ1-4; no definite D call. CDR3 length: 13 residues. V lost 3 bases and J 2 bases, leaving 4 bases between the germline ends. CDR3 DNA: TGTGCCAGCAGTTTTGGTACTAATGAAAAACTGTTTTTT. Amino acid sequence: CASSFGTNEKLFF.

This clonotype was counted many times. The chain is built from TRBV5-1 and TRBJ2-4; 8 bases align to TRBD2. The length of the CDR3 is 15 residues. The junction had 2 bases not matched to a gene; V was cut back by 0 bases and J by 3 bases. Germline CDR1 SGHRS, CDR2 YFSETQ. The DNA for the CDR3 is TGCGCCAGCAGCTTGGCGGGGGGGTACAAAAACATTCAGTACTTC. This encodes CASSLAGGYKNIQYF.

This clonotype was observed many times. The chain carries TRBV25-1 and TRBJ2-7; weak D call: TRBD2 (6 bases). CDR1 is MGHDK and CDR2 is SYGVNS in the germline V gene. The ends were cut back, 7 bases at V and 6 bases at J, with 19 bases in the middle. There are 14 residues in the CDR3. In DNA, the CDR3 is TGTGCCAGCACGGGACTCGGGGGAACGGGCGAGCAGTACTTC. This codes for CASTGLGGTGEQYF.

This clonotype was counted ten times or more. This chain connects TRBV11-1 to TRBJ2-7, with D perhaps TRBD2 (5 bases). The CDR3 consists of 16 residues. V was trimmed by 6 bases and J by 0 bases, leaving 18 bases between them. Germline CDR1 is SGHAT and CDR2 is FQDESV (reference sequence). The CDR3 region has the DNA TGTGCCAGCAGTCGTAGAGGGCTTAGCCCCTCCTACGAGCAGTACTTC. It translates to CASSRRGLSPSYEQYF.

This clonotype was seen at least ten times. The chain couples TRBV7-9 to TRBJ1-2; weak D call: TRBD1 (6 bases). Germline lookup yields CDR1 SEHNR and CDR2 FQNEAQ (reference sequence). V was shortened by 6 bases and J by 2 bases, with 22 bases between the two germline ends. The CDR3 runs to 17 residues. CDR3 in amino acids: CASRAGTLGTLNYGYTF. As DNA, the CDR3 is TGTGCCAGCAGAGCAGGGACACTCGGAACTCTGAACTATGGCTACACCTTC.

This clonotype was detected ten times or more. The junction departs from the called germline gene at one end, perhaps through a read error. This chain uses TRBV11-1 with TRBJ2-1; 12 positions match TRBD2. This CDR3 has 16 residues. Germline CDR1 SGHAT, CDR2 FQDESV (reference sequence). The CDR3 DNA follows: TGTGCCAGCAGCCTAGCGGGAGGGATATCCTACAATGAGCAGTTCTTC. It encodes CASSLAGGISYNEQFF.

The genes are TRBV19 and TRBJ2-7; D perhaps matches TRBD2 (6 bases). V shed 7 bases and J shed 3 bases, with 13 bases lying between them. This CDR3 is built from 13 residues. The germline V gene has CDR1 LNHDA and CDR2 SQIVND (reference sequence). Written as DNA, the CDR3 is TGTGCCAGTACCCCGGGAGAATTCTACGAGCAGTACTTC. Protein: CASTPGEFYEQYF.

A few counts support this clonotype. This sequence joins TRBV27 and TRBJ2-1; D remains ambiguous. V was clipped by 4 bases and J by 4 bases, with 14 bases between them. Germline lookup yields CDR1 MNHEY and CDR2 SMNVEV (reference sequence). The CDR3 sequence is 15 residues long. The CDR3 here is CASSSSVGQYNEQFF. The CDR3 nucleotides read TGTGCCAGCAGTTCGTCAGTTGGGCAGTACAATGAGCAGTTCTTC.

The chain has TRBV12-5 and TRBJ1-2; unclear D gene. V was cut by 7 bases and J by 0 bases, with 15 bases left in between. The CDR3 sequence is 15 residues long. The germline CDR1 and CDR2 sequences are LGHNT and FRNRAP. CDR3 DNA sequence: TGTGCTAGTGCCACGTCGCAGGAAACTAACTATGGCTACACCTTC. Its protein is CASATSQETNYGYTF.

The chain joins TRBV20-1 to TRBJ2-1; 9 bases fit TRBD2. This CDR3 is built from 16 residues. CDR1 and CDR2 from the germline V gene are DFQATT and SNEGSKA (reference sequence). V shed 3 bases, J shed 2 bases, and the junction held 8 bases outside the gene matches. The CDR3: CSARGGPSGTYNEQFF. DNA of the CDR3: TGCAGTGCTAGGGGGGGACCTAGCGGGACCTACAATGAGCAGTTCTTC.

This clonotype was seen a few times. V is TRBV20-1 and J is TRBJ2-5; 7 nucleotides line up with TRBD1. The J segment lost 0 bases and the V segment lost 4 bases, leaving 8 bases of the junction unmatched. This CDR3 contains 15 residues. Germline V gives CDR1 DFQATT, CDR2 SNEGSKA (reference sequence). In DNA form, the CDR3 reads TGCAGTGCTAAGACAAACAGGGGTTACCAAGAGACCCAGTACTTC. Amino acids: CSAKTNRGYQETQYF.

This clonotype was seen ten or more times. The chain couples TRBV6-5 to TRBJ1-5, with D hard to call. The CDR3 contains 14 residues. CDR1 is MNHEY, CDR2 SVGAGI, per germline. Trimming took off 2 bases at V and 3 bases at J, with 8 bases between the two ends. The DNA for the CDR3 is TGTGCCAGCAGTTACGCTGGGCTCAATCAGCCCCAGCATTTT. Its translation: CASSYAGLNQPQHF.

J is TRBJ2-1 and V is TRBV20-1; 12 bases are shared with TRBD1. Germline V gene data show CDR1 as DFQATT and CDR2 as SNEGSKA (reference sequence). There are 19 residues in the CDR3. J was trimmed by 0 bases and V by 0 bases; bases with no gene match: 9. For the CDR3, the DNA is TGCAGTGCTAGAGATCTGGGACAGGGGGCGAGGGGCTCCTACAATGAGCAGTTCTTC. It yields the protein CSARDLGQGARGSYNEQFF.